The rows below give T cell receptor beta chains drawn from one sample of a study of blood T cell repertoires in COVID-19. This table comes from immunoSEQ multiplex PCR, and its TCRdb copy is limited to in-frame clones, with some not included. The data show hundreds of thousands of clones, with around 91% seen just once and roughly 4.3% held by the top ten. The material sequenced was PBMCs or T cells enriched from blood (not recorded which). The origin of the receptors is a woman aged 18-29 years with acute COVID-19. The CDR3 runs from the conserved cysteine through the conserved F or W. A D gene is named only where the DNA matches it firmly. Clone size is stated in some rows and not others, as once, few, many or a class when expanded.

.	TRBJ1-5	once	TRBV4-1	TGCGCCAGCAGCCAAGATGAGGCTGTCAATCAGCCCCAGCATTTT	CASSQDEAVNQPQHF
.	TRBJ2-7	.	TRBV5-1	TGCGCCAGCAGCCTGGGCACGTTTGGGAGAATCTACGAGCAGTACTTC	CASSLGTFGRIYEQYF
.	TRBJ2-2	.	TRBV27	TGTGCCAGCAGTTCGCGGTCGGCCGGGGAGCTGTTTTTT	CASSSRSAGELFF
.	TRBJ2-3	.	TRBV9	TGTGCCAGCAGCGTATTCAGGGCAGATACGCAGTATTTT	CASSVFRADTQYF
TRBD1	TRBJ1-1	once	TRBV10-3	TGTGCCATCAGTGAGGAGAGACAGGGATGGGGCACTGAAGCTTTCTTT	CAISEERQGWGTEAFF
TRBD1	TRBJ2-1	.	TRBV27	TGTGCCAGCAGTTTTTGGTTGACAGGGGTGGTTCGGCTCAATGAGCAGTTCTTC	CASSFWLTGVVRLNEQFF
.	TRBJ1-5	.	TRBV19	TGTGCCAGTATATTGGCAGGGCATAGCAATCAGCCCCAGCATTTT	CASILAGHSNQPQHF
TRBD2	TRBJ2-5	once	TRBV5-1	TGCGCCAGCAGCTCCGGGACTAGCGTAGAGACCCAGTACTTC	CASSSGTSVETQYF
.	TRBJ2-7	.	TRBV18	TGTGCCAGCTCACCTACGGACAGACGGAGCTCCTACGAGCAGTACTTC	CASSPTDRRSSYEQYF
TRBD1	TRBJ1-4	.	TRBV25-1	TGTGCCAGCAGTGCAAACCACAGGGGGCGGGGTGAAAAACTGTTTTTT	CASSANHRGRGEKLFF
TRBD1	TRBJ1-3	.	TRBV5-1	TGCGCCAGCAGCTTCGGACAGGCCCGCTCTGGAAACACCATATATTTT	CASSFGQARSGNTIYF
.	TRBJ2-4	.	TRBV5-5	TGTGCCAGCAGCCCGACATACAACATTCAGTACTTC	CASSPTYNIQYF
.	TRBJ1-2	.	TRBV28	TGTGCCAGCAGTTTAGATTACTACTATGGCTACACCTTC	CASSLDYYYGYTF
.	TRBJ1-4	.	TRBV13	TGTGCCAGCAGCTTAGGCCCACAGGGATTTAAGGGTGAAAAACTGTTTTTT	CASSLGPQGFKGEKLFF
TRBD1	TRBJ1-5	.	TRBV19	TGTGCCAGTAGTATCCAGGGGGATCAGCCCCAGCATTTT	CASSIQGDQPQHF
.	TRBJ1-5	.	TRBV9	TGTGCCAGCAGCGTCGGTCCTTTCAATCAGCCCCAGCATTTT	CASSVGPFNQPQHF
TRBD2	TRBJ2-5	.	TRBV12-3/TRBV12-4	TGTGCCAGCTCCGGGGGGTACCAAGAGACCCAGTACTTC	CASSGGYQETQYF